This T cell receptor (beta chain) emerged from a study of cytomegalovirus exposure and HLA in healthy donors (dated by TCRdb to about 2017). About the study as a whole: An earlier analysis of 587 of the donors reported about 300 Gb of sequence data and 117 million unique TCR beta sequences obtained from 150 million to 200 million T cells. An early release that covered about 600 HLA-typed donors contained around 300 gigabases of sequencing data and 65 million to 100 million unique TCR sequences. Among the roughly 400 genotyped donors, around 81% belonged to the genetic ancestry cluster associated with self-reported Caucasian donors. The aim of the study was to test whether cataloging public T cell receptors could identify signatures of past pathogen exposure. Using immunosequencing, the study profiled T cell repertoires from roughly 650 subjects and related those repertoires to cytomegalovirus serostatus. A separate validation cohort of roughly 130 different subjects was used in addition to the roughly 700-subject first cohort. The study combined high-throughput TCR immunosequencing, statistical association of individual TCRs with disease status, and machine learning to predict cytomegalovirus infection status. A later analysis re-analyzed previously published TCR beta repertoires from approximately 670 donors and added high-resolution HLA genotyping to study TCR occurrence patterns. Rather than drawing on any new phenotypic data, the later analysis identified candidate immune exposures from TCR beta sequences and the way those sequences occurred across donors. An earlier analysis of some 600 of the donors applied high-throughput TCR beta sequencing to assess whether each TCR beta V gene segment acted as functional or pseudogenic. Alongside the repertoire data, information on donor age, sex, ethnicity and CMV serostatus was compiled. In a later genetic analysis, genome-wide SNP genotypes for about three fifths of the roughly 670 donors were used, and that subset was treated as a discovery cohort. Every repertoire in the discovery cohort had been generated on one and the same sequencing platform. Both class I and class II loci were covered by HLA typing, at four-digit resolution. The number of typed donors differed by locus: about 629-630 for A, B, C, DRB1 and DQB1; 500 to 550 for DQA1; some 590 for DPA1; and approximately 450 for DPB1. Roughly five DR-DQ haplotypes were handled as single units for association and clustering because linkage in the cohort was strong. Among around 400 genotyped donors of the cohort, an average of about 240,000 unique TCR beta nucleotide sequences was sequenced per donor, of which 15% to 20% were non-productive.

With regard to this clone: What this receptor recognizes is not known. It has no much larger one-base neighbor in the sample; base qualities were not kept.

To prepare the library, the immunoSEQ multiplex PCR assay was applied. For the multiplex PCR, a mixture combining 60 forward primers for TCR Vbeta segments and 13 reverse primers for TCR Jbeta segments was used. Amplification of the CDR3 region of rearranged TCR beta genes was performed with a multiplex PCR assay on genomic DNA. On the Illumina HiSeq System, the amplified TCR beta libraries were sequenced as 87-base-pair reads. Under the source paper's analysis protocol: Across the 670 or so repertoires, a later analysis counted 75 million to 90 million unique TCR beta chains, roughly 11 million of which were shared by at least two donors. Raw reads were error-corrected and collapsed into unique sequences with a nearest-neighbor algorithm that merged closely related sequences to remove PCR and sequencing errors. CDR3 sequences were aligned to IMGT reference sequences to assign V, D and J gene segments. For a sequence to be retained, a match of at least six nucleotides was required to both a V gene segment and a J gene segment. A rearrangement was called productive if the CDR3 had no stop codons and remained in frame with V and J, and every other rearrangement was called non-productive. CDR3 was defined according to IMGT convention as the region running from the second conserved V-encoded cysteine to the conserved J-encoded phenylalanine. The earlier analysis of some 550 of the donors excluded any sequence lacking an unambiguous match to a single V gene segment. An earlier analysis of 500 to 600 of the donors classified V segments as functional when productive rearrangements were above 56.7% and as segregating when the standard deviation between donors was above 5%. A statistical classification framework was developed to diagnose cytomegalovirus status using the catalog of TCR beta chain sequences. A later analysis assigned V and J genes by comparing TCR nucleotide sequences with IMGT/GENE-DB human TR gene sequences. Using the TCRdist pipeline, a later analysis assigned CDR3 sequences along with most-parsimonious VDJ recombination scenarios. In a later analysis, each TCR beta chain was defined by its CDR3 amino acid sequence together with its V-gene family, and reads without a unique V-gene family were excluded. A later analysis removed 450 to 600 highly shared, low-generation-probability nucleotide sequences to deal with suspected cross-contamination and a sequencing artifact. For each public chain, a later analysis derived a clonal expansion index from normalized ranks of inferred template counts within each repertoire. A later analysis computed generation probabilities with a VDJ recombination model fitted to out-of-frame rearrangements, and checked the results against IGoR. A later analysis scored TCR-TCR, TCR-HLA and TCR-CMV co-occurrence with hypergeometric tests, applying a repertoire-size bias correction to TCR pairs. To estimate false discovery rates, a later analysis permuted the HLA or CMV assignments 20 times. In a later analysis, co-occurring TCRs were grouped using DBSCAN, and TCRdist sequence similarity was added for clustering within HLA-allele-positive subsets. Co-occurrence clustering excluded repertoires with fewer than 30,000 or more than 120,000 public chains, plus five with anomalous nucleotide sharing. Imported from immuneACCESS, the table was reduced by TCRdb to in-frame sequences with V and J called. These copies leave out some clones; in studies compared against another copy, an unresolved V gene accounts for under half, and the cause of the remainder is not known. Clone size and the V and J calls come from that table; the DNA yielded D and trimming. This sample is represented by 180,000 or so clones; around 79% of them were singletons. Over 12% of the sample goes to the ten largest clones.

Including cysteine and phenylalanine, the CDR3 has 16 amino acids. The read is trimmed to its CDR3 DNA, 48 bases read in frame from base 1. CDR1 and CDR2 were assigned from the germline V gene as SGHAT and FQNNGV. V drops 5 bases and J drops 4 bases, leaving 17 bases in between. The study at large found these results: Compared with equally common non-associated chains, HLA-associated TCR beta chains in a later analysis were more clonally expanded and had lower generation probabilities. Correlated functional status among segregating V segments might reflect linkage disequilibrium, but an unknown experimental factor could not be ruled out. This cohort had only TCR beta chains sequenced, and the lack of alpha or paired-chain data limited which features could be detected. Immune exposure information for the cohort was limited to CMV serostatus. The authors suggested that the approach could potentially be extended to other disease states and immunological phenotypes. When HLA alleles, especially DR and DQ, strongly co-occurred, TCR associations were difficult to assign to individual alleles. Most TCR sequences were observed very rarely across donors, whereas some public TCRs were present in many individuals. Specific HLA alleles were associated with 16,951 TCR beta sequences at a false discovery rate of 0.05 in a later analysis. Sequencing depth was assumed to be roughly uniform across donors in the presence/absence analyses, though that assumption may not hold. A further reported finding was that TCR beta sequences accurately predicted the HLA-A and HLA-B alleles for most subjects in the first cohort. A later genetic analysis reported fewer N-insertions in productive TCRs among donors in an Asian-associated ancestry cluster than the roughly 690-donor mean. Broadly in line with IMGT annotations, most TCR beta V segments showed up in productive rearrangements about 87% or about 30% of the time in an earlier analysis of several hundred of the donors. A total of around 150 TCR beta chains were listed by the study as associated with cytomegalovirus. A cluster of highly shared sequence variants was judged likely to be a technical artifact of the sequencing pipeline. In a later genetic analysis, a missense DCLRE1C variant was associated with V-gene and J-gene trimming of TCR beta chains, and the association was replicated in an independent cohort. Because counts were too low, around 17 rarely observed V segments, including chromosome 9 orphons, were left out of the earlier analysis of over 550 of the donors. HLA typing was unavailable for some donors at each locus, so association tests used only the typed subset. According to a later analysis, parvovirus B19, influenza, CMV and Epstein-Barr virus appeared linked to several top co-occurrence clusters. Some IMGT-functional V segments, including TRBV6-2 and TRBV6-3, could not be distinguished by the 87-base-pair reads and were therefore excluded. In vitro tests confirmed that a few of the cytomegalovirus-associated TCR beta chains recognize cytomegalovirus antigens. In both the original and validation cohorts, the classifier was reported to diagnose cytomegalovirus status with high specificity and sensitivity. A later analysis found that most CMV-associated TCR beta chains appeared HLA-restricted, with HLA associations seemingly driven largely by CMV exposure. A later analysis found that TCR association rates varied across HLA loci, with DRB1 alleles showing the most associated TCRs and HLA-C alleles the fewest.

The cohort was made up of 500 to 800 healthy bone marrow donors. At the time of sampling, all cohort members were nominally healthy, though unrecorded immune exposures were likely present. The donor was CMV seropositive and belonged to the group of 250 to 300 seropositive cohort members. Every donor gave a peripheral blood sample, and the peripheral blood mononuclear cells from that sample were used for TCR beta sequencing. The Qiagen DNeasy Blood Extraction Kit was used to extract genomic DNA from the blood cell samples. The sequenced sample was PBMCs. The source is a man aged 50 to 60 in good health and CMV-seropositive. The chain couples TRBV11-2 to TRBJ2-2; TRBD2 is a weak D gene call, 7 bases matching. Here is the DNA: TGTGCCAGCAGCACCCTGGGGGGGGCCCGCACCGGGGAGCTGTTTTTT. It translates to CASSTLGGARTGELFF.